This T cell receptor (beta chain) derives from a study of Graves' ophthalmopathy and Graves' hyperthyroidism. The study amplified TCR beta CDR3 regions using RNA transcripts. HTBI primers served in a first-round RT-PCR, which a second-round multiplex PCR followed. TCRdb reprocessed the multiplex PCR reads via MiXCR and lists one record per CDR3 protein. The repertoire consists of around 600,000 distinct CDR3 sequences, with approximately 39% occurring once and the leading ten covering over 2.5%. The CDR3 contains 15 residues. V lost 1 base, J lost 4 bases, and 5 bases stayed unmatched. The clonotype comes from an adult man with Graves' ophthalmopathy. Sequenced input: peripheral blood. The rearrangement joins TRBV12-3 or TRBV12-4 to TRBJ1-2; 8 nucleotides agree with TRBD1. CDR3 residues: CASSLEPTGAYGYTF. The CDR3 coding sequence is TGTGCCAGCAGTTTAGAACCGACAGGGGCCTATGGCTACACCTTC.